The 32 T cell receptor beta chains given below trace back to one sample, sequenced in a study of blood T cell repertoires in COVID-19. Libraries were prepared by immunoSEQ multiplex PCR; TCRdb keeps only in-frame clonotypes and omits some of them. Of 120,000 or so clones in the sample, about three quarters were seen once. Material: peripheral blood. The receptor set was obtained from an older man with acute or convalescent COVID-19.

The V call is TRBV4-2, the J call TRBJ2-1; a possible D gene is TRBD2 (5 bases). There are 15 residues in the CDR3. CDR1 is LGHNA and CDR2 is YNFKEQ in the germline V gene. V was pared by 4 bases and J by 9 bases, with 19 bases between. CDR3 coding DNA: TGTGCCAGCAGCCGCTTACTAGATGCGTCCAGTGAGCAGTTCTTC. Encoded protein: CASSRLLDASSEQFF.

The chain links TRBV6-5 to TRBJ1-2, with 8 bases aligning to TRBD1. The CDR3 is made up of 16 amino acids. Trimming took 0 bases from V and 4 from J; bases not matched to a gene: 7. Per germline, CDR1 MNHEY and CDR2 SVGAGI. The CDR3 DNA follows: TGTGCCAGCAGTTACTCAGGGACAGGAAGCGGCTATGGCTACACCTTC. Amino acid sequence: CASSYSGTGSGYGYTF.

This chain connects TRBV5-6 to TRBJ1-2; tentative D call: TRBD1 (5 bases). Germline values: CDR1 SGHDT, CDR2 YYEEEE. The CDR3 totals 13 residues. Trimming stripped 4 bases from V and 8 bases from J, with 15 bases between. CDR3 sequence: CASSPMIGAGYTF. The CDR3 DNA is TGTGCCAGCAGCCCCATGATTGGGGCCGGCTACACCTTC.

Here the CDR3 reads CASRTSGQGGAGANVLTF. The CDR3 DNA reads as TGTGCCAGCAGGACCTCGGGACAGGGAGGGGCTGGGGCCAACGTCCTGACTTTC. The chain combines TRBV7-2 with TRBJ2-6; 9 bases match TRBD1. Germline loops: CDR1 SGHTA, CDR2 FQGNSA. V dropped 6 bases and J dropped 2; count of bases not matched to a gene: 11. This CDR3 region has 18 residues.

The chain uses TRBV2 and TRBJ2-3, with D unclear. The CDR3 extends over 13 amino acids. V was clipped by 3 bases and J by 10 bases, with 14 bases between them. CDR1 SNHLY and CDR2 FYNNEI come from the germline V gene. The CDR3 DNA follows: TGTGCCAGCAGTGATCAGAGGATAGAGCCGCAGTATTTT. It translates to CASSDQRIEPQYF. Filled out from reference TRBV2 and TRBJ2-3, the complete variable domain reads EPEVTQTPSHQVTQMGQEVILRCVPISNHLYFYWYRQILGQKVEFLVSFYNNEISEKSEIFDDQFSVERPDGSNFTLKIRSTKLEDSAMYFCASSDQRIEPQYFGPGTRLTVL.

V and J are TRBV25-1 and TRBJ2-1; 7 bases line up with TRBD2. The junction had 9 bases not matched to a gene; V was cut back by 6 bases and J by 4 bases. Looked up from germline, CDR1 is MGHDK and CDR2 is SYGVNS. The CDR3 consists of 15 residues. CDR3 coding DNA: TGTGCCAGCAGCCGGGTCGGGGGGACTTACAATGAGCAGTTCTTC. Protein product: CASSRVGGTYNEQFF.

The chain couples TRBV2 to TRBJ1-5, with 9 bases matching TRBD1. Germline CDR1 and CDR2: SNHLY and FYNNEI. There are 14 residues in the CDR3. Trimming cost V 7 bases and J 7 bases; bases outside gene matches: 8. CDR3 nucleotide sequence: TGTGCCAGCACTTGGACAGGGGAAGGGCAGCCCCAGCATTTT. Translated, it gives CASTWTGEGQPQHF.

The rearrangement uses TRBV30 and TRBJ1-3, with TRBD1 matching 8 bases. V shed 5 bases, J shed 0 bases, and the junction held 6 bases outside the gene matches. CDR3 size: 15 residues. Germline-derived CDR1 and CDR2 are GTSNPN and SVGIG (reference sequence). CDR3 in amino acids: CAWHRGTSSGNTIYF. The CDR3 nucleotides are TGTGCCTGGCACAGGGGGACGAGCTCTGGAAACACCATATATTTT.

The gene calls are TRBV7-2 and TRBJ2-2; D unclear. V lost 5 bases to trimming and J lost 0 bases, with 16 bases between them. This CDR3 has 17 amino acids. Germline V gives CDR1 SGHTA, CDR2 FQGNSA. The CDR3 loop reads CASSARRGAPNTGELFF. DNA of the CDR3: TGTGCCAGCAGCGCTAGACGTGGAGCGCCGAACACCGGGGAGCTGTTTTTT.

V and J are TRBV4-3 and TRBJ2-3, with 13 nucleotides matching TRBD2. The CDR3 totals 18 residues. Germline values: CDR1 LGHNA, CDR2 YSLEER. After removal of 0 bases from V and 2 bases from J, the junction contained 5 bases not matched to a gene. The CDR3 sequence is CASSQDRGTSGDTDTQYF. The CDR3 DNA is TGCGCCAGCAGCCAAGATCGGGGGACTAGCGGGGACACAGATACGCAGTATTTT.

CDR3 sequence (DNA): TGTGCCAGCAGTTTAGAGACAGGTTATAATTCACCCCTCCACTTT. It codes for CASSLETGYNSPLHF. This chain uses TRBV28 with TRBJ1-6; tentative D call: TRBD1 (6 bases). The CDR3 covers 15 residues. The V and J ends lost 2 bases and 4 bases respectively, with 9 bases between them. Germline V gives CDR1 MDHEN, CDR2 SYDVKM.

The rearrangement uses TRBV6-5 and TRBJ2-1; 9 nucleotides line up with TRBD2. The CDR3 totals 15 residues. Looked up from germline, CDR1 is MNHEY and CDR2 is SVGAGI. V was pared by 7 bases and J by 4 bases, with 8 bases of the junction left unmatched. The CDR3 DNA sequence: TGTGCCAGCAAGTTGGCGGGAGGGTATTACAATGAGCAGTTCTTC. This encodes CASKLAGGYYNEQFF.

The genes are TRBV5-5 and TRBJ1-1; 10 positions agree with TRBD1. This CDR3 is 15 amino acids long. From germline, CDR1 is SGHKS and CDR2 YYEKEE (reference sequence). The V gene end was trimmed by 4 bases and the J gene end by 4 bases; junction bases not matched to a gene: 7. The CDR3 spells CASSATGGWPTEAFF. The DNA for the CDR3 is TGTGCCAGCAGCGCGACAGGGGGCTGGCCCACTGAAGCTTTCTTT.

This clone was detected once. The chain uses TRBV7-9 and TRBJ2-7, with D possibly TRBD2 on 6 matching bases. Per germline, CDR1 SEHNR and CDR2 FQNEAQ (reference sequence). This CDR3 spans 16 amino acids. The V end lost 2 bases, the J end lost 0 bases, and 14 bases lay between the germline ends. The DNA of the CDR3 is TGTGCCAGCAGCTTAAGCTCGGCGGGGAACTCCTACGAGCAGTACTTC. Translating it yields CASSLSSAGNSYEQYF.

The rearrangement links TRBV9 to TRBJ1-5; D is possibly TRBD1 (5 bases). The ends were cut back, 4 bases at V and 6 bases at J, with 20 bases in the middle. This CDR3 has 16 residues. Per the germline V gene, CDR1 is SGDLS and CDR2 is YYNGEE. The CDR3 region has the DNA TGTGCCAGCAGCACCGGCCAGGGAGGGTTCGGTCAGCCCCAGCATTTT. Encoded protein: CASSTGQGGFGQPQHF.

The chain uses TRBV5-4 and TRBJ1-3; D gene unclear. Trimming pared 1 base from V and 6 bases from J, leaving 11 bases between. The CDR3 runs to 14 residues. Germline CDR1 and CDR2: SGHNT and YYREEE (reference sequence). CDR3 sequence reads: CASSLYEFQNTIYF. CDR3 nucleotides: TGTGCCAGCAGCTTGTATGAGTTCCAAAACACCATATATTTT.

V gene TRBV9 combines with J gene TRBJ1-5; D is possibly TRBD1 (5 bases). Germline V gene data show CDR1 as SGDLS and CDR2 as YYNGEE. CDR3 length equals 14 residues. V lost 0 bases and J lost 2, with 6 bases in between. CDR3 protein: CASSVGGGNQPQHF. As DNA, the CDR3 is TGTGCCAGCAGCGTAGGGGGCGGCAATCAGCCCCAGCATTTT.

The chain has TRBV5-1 and TRBJ1-2; 9 bases fit TRBD1. The CDR3 totals 16 residues. V trimming: 0 bases; J trimming: 6 bases; junction bases outside the gene matches: 9. Germline CDR1 and CDR2: SGHRS and YFSETQ. The CDR3 DNA reads TGCGCCAGCAGCTTGGAACAGGGGGCAGGGGGCGATGGCTACACCTTC. Its protein is CASSLEQGAGGDGYTF.

The chain couples TRBV9 to TRBJ1-6; 9 bases line up with TRBD1. V was clipped by 4 bases and J by 9 bases; unmatched bases: 11. CDR3 size: 16 residues. CDR1 and CDR2 (germline): SGDLS, YYNGEE. CDR3 DNA sequence: TGTGCCAGCAGCCCTGGGGGCCGACAGGGGGGTTCACCCCTCCACTTT. Translating it yields CASSPGGRQGGSPLHF.

V usage is TRBV28 and J usage is TRBJ1-1, with D possibly being TRBD1 (5 bases). V lost 7 bases, J lost 0 bases, and 6 bases lay in between. CDR1 and CDR2 from the germline V gene are MDHEN and SYDVKM. This CDR3 has 12 residues. CDR3 sequence reads: CASTDMNTEAFF. The DNA of the CDR3 is TGTGCCAGCACGGACATGAACACTGAAGCTTTCTTT.

V gene TRBV28 combines with J gene TRBJ2-1; no definite D call. This CDR3 is built from 17 residues. V gave up 5 bases and J gave up 0 bases, with 17 bases separating them. The germline V gene has CDR1 MDHEN and CDR2 SYDVKM. CDR3 sequence: CASSPPGSGSSYNEQFF. The CDR3 DNA reads as TGTGCCAGCAGTCCCCCCGGGTCCGGCAGCTCCTACAATGAGCAGTTCTTC.

The chain joins TRBV12-3 or TRBV12-4 to TRBJ2-4; 10 bases fit TRBD1. V shed 5 bases, J shed 8 bases, and the junction held 3 bases outside the gene matches. This CDR3 region has 13 residues. This CDR3 is CASSIGQGDIQYF. The DNA for the CDR3 is TGTGCCAGCAGTATCGGACAGGGGGACATTCAGTACTTC.

The V gene is TRBV7-9, the J gene TRBJ2-7; TRBD1 aligns across 10 bases. In germline, CDR1 is SEHNR, CDR2 FQNEAQ (reference sequence). V gave up 4 bases and J gave up 3 bases; unmatched junction bases: 3. This CDR3 has 14 amino acids. CDR3: CASSYGQGDYEQYF. The CDR3 DNA reads as TGTGCCAGCAGCTACGGACAGGGGGACTACGAGCAGTACTTC.

The table lists this clone with a count of one. The chain carries TRBV10-1 and TRBJ1-4; D is ambiguous. Trimming took off 7 bases at V and 0 bases at J, with 12 bases between the two ends. The CDR3 spans 15 residues. In germline, CDR1 is WNHNN, CDR2 SYGVQD (reference sequence). This CDR3 is CASMGRDTTNEKLFF. Here the CDR3 DNA reads TGCGCCAGCATGGGGAGGGATACAACTAATGAAAAACTGTTTTTT.

The gene calls are TRBV4-3 and TRBJ1-2; 7 bases align to TRBD1. This CDR3 region has 14 residues. Germline trimming cut 0 bases from V and 4 bases from J; bases unmatched to any gene: 2. Germline V CDR1 and CDR2: LGHNA, YSLEER. CDR3 coding DNA: TGCGCCAGCAGCCAAGATCGGGACAGCTATGGCTACACCTTC. Translating it yields CASSQDRDSYGYTF.

The chain carries TRBV6-5 and TRBJ2-7; 7 bases line up with TRBD1. The germline CDR1 and CDR2 sequences are MNHEY and SVGAGI. V lost 6 bases, J lost 4 bases, and 12 bases stayed unmatched. CDR3 length: 15 amino acids. CDR3 in DNA: TGTGCCAGCAGGGGGAGACAGGGCCCGGGATACGAGCAGTACTTC. As protein: CASRGRQGPGYEQYF.

This clone came up a few times. The genes are TRBV6-5 and TRBJ1-3; no firm D call. Germline V CDR1 and CDR2: MNHEY, SVGAGI. Trimming took 6 bases from V and 7 from J, leaving 13 bases between them. The CDR3 contains 13 residues. CDR3 amino acids: CASRVDNANTIYF. In DNA form, the CDR3 reads TGTGCCAGCAGGGTCGACAACGCGAACACCATATATTTT.

CDR3 region: CASSPTGDGYTF. CDR3 bases: TGTGCCAGCAGTCCAACAGGGGATGGCTACACCTTC. The chain carries TRBV2 and TRBJ1-2, with 7 bases aligning to TRBD1. This CDR3 region has 12 residues. CDR1 and CDR2 (germline): SNHLY, FYNNEI. Trimming at V came to 5 bases and at J to 6 bases, leaving 3 bases not matched to a gene.

This clone was recorded only once. V gene TRBV24-1 combines with J gene TRBJ2-3, with 8 bases aligning to TRBD2. The germline gives CDR1 KGHDR, CDR2 SFDVKD. The CDR3 has 15 amino acids. V was clipped by 3 bases and J by 5 bases; unmatched bases: 6. The DNA for the CDR3 is TGTGCCACCAGTGATCCCCATACTAGCGGAGATACGCAGTATTTT. It translates to CATSDPHTSGDTQYF.

The gene calls are TRBV28 and TRBJ1-1; D is uncertain. The germline CDR1 and CDR2 sequences are MDHEN and SYDVKM. CDR3 length: 14 residues. V lost 6 bases and J 0 bases, leaving 11 bases between the germline ends. The CDR3 region is CASSWANLNTEAFF. In nucleotides, the CDR3 is TGTGCCAGCAGCTGGGCGAACTTGAACACTGAAGCTTTCTTT. Full variable domain (missing parts from reference TRBV28 and TRBJ1-1): DVKVTQSSRYLVKRTGEKVFLECVQDMDHENMFWYRQDPGLGLRLIYFSYDVKMKEKGDIPEGYSVSREKKERFSLILESASTNQTSMYLCASSWANLNTEAFFGQGTRLTVV.

This chain connects TRBV19 to TRBJ2-1; perhaps TRBD1 as D (6 bases). There are 15 residues in the CDR3. Germline lookup yields CDR1 LNHDA and CDR2 SQIVND (reference sequence). V dropped 9 bases and J dropped 1 base, with 16 bases sitting between them. CDR3 DNA sequence: TGTGCCAGCGGGCAGCCGAGGGGGTCCTACAATGAGCAGTTCTTC. The encoded protein is CASGQPRGSYNEQFF.

This clone is a singleton in its sample. V is TRBV5-1 and J is TRBJ2-1; a weak D match, TRBD1 (5 bases). Germline loops: CDR1 SGHRS, CDR2 YFSETQ. The V end was cut by 4 bases, the J end by 5 bases, with 22 bases between. This CDR3 region has 17 residues. The DNA for the CDR3 is TGCGCCAGCAGCGTTGGAGTGGGGCTGCCGGAAAACAATGAGCAGTTCTTC. It yields the protein CASSVGVGLPENNEQFF.